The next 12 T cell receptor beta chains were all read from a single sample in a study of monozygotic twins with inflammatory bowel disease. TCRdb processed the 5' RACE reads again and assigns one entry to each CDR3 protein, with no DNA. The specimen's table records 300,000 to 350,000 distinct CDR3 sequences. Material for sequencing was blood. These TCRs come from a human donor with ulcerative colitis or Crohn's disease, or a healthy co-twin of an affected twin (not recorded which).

This CDR3 is CASRPGTGSHEQYF. The chain joins TRBV13 to TRBJ2-7; TCRdb's assignment of TRBD1 cannot be checked, as there is no DNA. This CDR3 region has 14 residues. Germline V lookup: CDR1 PRHDT, CDR2 FYEKMQ (reference sequence).

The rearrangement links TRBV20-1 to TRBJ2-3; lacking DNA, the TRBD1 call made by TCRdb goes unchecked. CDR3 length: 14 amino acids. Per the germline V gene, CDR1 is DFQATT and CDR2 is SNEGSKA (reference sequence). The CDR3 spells CSALQGSGTDTQYF.

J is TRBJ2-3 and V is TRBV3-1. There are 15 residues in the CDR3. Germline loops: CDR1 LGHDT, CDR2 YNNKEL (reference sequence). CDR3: CASSQAHLYTDTQYF.

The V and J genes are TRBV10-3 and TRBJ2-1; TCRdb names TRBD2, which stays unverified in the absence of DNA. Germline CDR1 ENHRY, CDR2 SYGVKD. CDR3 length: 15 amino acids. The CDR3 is CATTSGTLSYNEQFF.

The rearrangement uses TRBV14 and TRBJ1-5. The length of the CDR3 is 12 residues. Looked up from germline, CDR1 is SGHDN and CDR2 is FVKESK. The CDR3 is CASSQGWQPQHF. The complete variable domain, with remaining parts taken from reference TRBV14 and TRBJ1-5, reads EAGVTQFPSHSVIEKGQTVTLRCDPISGHDNLYWYRRVMGKEIKFLLHFVKESKQDESGMPNNRFLAERTGGTYSTLKVQPAELEDSGVYFCASSQGWQPQHFGDGTRLSIL.

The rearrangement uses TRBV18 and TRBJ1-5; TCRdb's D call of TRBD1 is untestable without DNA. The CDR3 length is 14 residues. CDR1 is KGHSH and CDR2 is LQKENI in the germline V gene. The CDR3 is CASSPTGDQQPQHF.

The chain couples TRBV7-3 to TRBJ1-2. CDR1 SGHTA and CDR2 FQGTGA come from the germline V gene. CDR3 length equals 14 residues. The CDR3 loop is CASSLSGGSYGYTF.

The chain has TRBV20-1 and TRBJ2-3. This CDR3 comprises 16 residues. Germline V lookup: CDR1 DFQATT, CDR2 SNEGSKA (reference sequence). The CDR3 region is CSARDLTSGNADTQYF.

CDR3 amino acids: CASSSGTPLLGYTF. V is TRBV5-1 and J is TRBJ1-2; the TCRdb call, TRBD1, lacks DNA for checking. This CDR3 has 14 amino acids. Looked up from germline, CDR1 is SGHRS and CDR2 is YFSETQ.

CDR3 sequence: CASIQTGSLNTEAFF. The chain couples TRBV28 to TRBJ1-1. The CDR3 length is 15 residues. Germline CDR1 MDHEN, CDR2 SYDVKM.

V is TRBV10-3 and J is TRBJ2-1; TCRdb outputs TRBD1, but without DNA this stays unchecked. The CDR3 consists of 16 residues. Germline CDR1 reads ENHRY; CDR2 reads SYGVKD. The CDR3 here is CAISESGGFPNNEQFF.

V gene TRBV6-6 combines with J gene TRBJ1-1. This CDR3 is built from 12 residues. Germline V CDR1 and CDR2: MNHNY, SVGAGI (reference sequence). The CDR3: CASSYADSEAFF.